The clone carrying this T cell receptor beta chain appeared many times. Antigen specificity is unknown. This record belongs to a study of CD8 T cells in ankylosing spondylitis. Germline V CDR1 and CDR2: SGDLS, YYNGEE. V lost 3 bases to trimming and J lost 2 bases, with 12 bases between them. The CDR3 loop spans 16 amino acids. For TCR beta, libraries came from quantitative 5'-RACE with molecular barcodes. TCRdb re-called the 5' RACE reads through MiXCR, storing one row per CDR3 protein. The sample holds around 13,000 distinct CDR3 sequences, over 2.5% seen once. Points from the study as a whole: Past research had described some motif variants in reactive arthritis synovial fluid and blood. What appeared characteristic of ankylosing spondylitis blood was a TCR beta motif of eight highly homologous variants.

The receptor comes from a male donor with ankylosing spondylitis or in good health (not recorded which). The sequencing input was blood, either unsorted or a sorted T cell fraction (not recorded which). V usage is TRBV9 and J usage is TRBJ1-6, with TRBD1 as a possible D gene (5 bases). For the CDR3, the DNA is TGTGCCAGCAGCGGAGCGGGGACGCCCTATAATTCACCCCTCCACTTT. Protein: CASSGAGTPYNSPLHF.